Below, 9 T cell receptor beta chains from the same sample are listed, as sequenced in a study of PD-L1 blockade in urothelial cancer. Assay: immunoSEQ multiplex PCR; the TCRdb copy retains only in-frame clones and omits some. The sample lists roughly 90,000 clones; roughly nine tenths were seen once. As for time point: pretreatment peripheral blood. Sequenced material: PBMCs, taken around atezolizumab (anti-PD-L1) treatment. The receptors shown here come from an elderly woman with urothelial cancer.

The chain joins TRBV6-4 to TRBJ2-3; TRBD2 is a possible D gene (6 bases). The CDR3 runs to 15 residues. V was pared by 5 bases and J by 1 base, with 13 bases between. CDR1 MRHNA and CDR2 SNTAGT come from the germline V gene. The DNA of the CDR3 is TGTGCCAGCAGTCAACTAGCTCTGGGCACAGATACGCAGTATTTT. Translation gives CASSQLALGTDTQYF.

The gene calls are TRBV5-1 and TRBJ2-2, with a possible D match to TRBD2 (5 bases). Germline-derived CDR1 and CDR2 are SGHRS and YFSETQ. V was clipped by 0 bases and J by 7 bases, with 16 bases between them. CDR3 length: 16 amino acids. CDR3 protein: CASSLAGPGTGGELFF. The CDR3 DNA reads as TGCGCCAGCAGCTTGGCCGGGCCGGGAACGGGCGGGGAGCTGTTTTTT. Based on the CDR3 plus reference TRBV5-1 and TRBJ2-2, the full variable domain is KAGVTQTPRYLIKTRGQQVTLSCSPISGHRSVSWYQQTPGQGLQFLFEYFSETQRNKGNFPGRFSGRQFSNSRSEMNVSTLELGDSALYLCASSLAGPGTGGELFFGEGSRLTVL.

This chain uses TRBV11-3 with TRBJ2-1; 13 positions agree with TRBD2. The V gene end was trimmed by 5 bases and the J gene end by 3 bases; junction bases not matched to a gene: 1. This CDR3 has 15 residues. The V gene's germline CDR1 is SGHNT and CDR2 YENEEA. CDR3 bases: TGTGCCAGCAGCCGACTAGCGGGAGGCTACAATGAGCAGTTCTTC. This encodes CASSRLAGGYNEQFF. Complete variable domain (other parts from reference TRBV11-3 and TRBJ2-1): EAGVVQSPRYKIIEKKQPVAFWCNPISGHNTLYWYLQNLGQGPELLIRYENEEAVDDSQLPKDRFSAERLKGVDSTLKIQPAELGDSAVYLCASSRLAGGYNEQFFGPGTRLTVL.

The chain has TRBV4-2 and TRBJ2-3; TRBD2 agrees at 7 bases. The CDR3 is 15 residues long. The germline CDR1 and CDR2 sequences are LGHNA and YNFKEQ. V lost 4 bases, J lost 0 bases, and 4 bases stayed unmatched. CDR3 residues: CASSLLAESTDTQYF. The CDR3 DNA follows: TGTGCCAGCAGCCTTCTAGCGGAAAGCACAGATACGCAGTATTTT.

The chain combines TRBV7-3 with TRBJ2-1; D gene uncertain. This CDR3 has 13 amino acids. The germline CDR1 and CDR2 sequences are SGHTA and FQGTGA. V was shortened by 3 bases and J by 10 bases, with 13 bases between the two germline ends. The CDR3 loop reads CASSFHDTSEQFF. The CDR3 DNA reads TGTGCCAGCAGCTTCCATGACACATCCGAGCAGTTCTTC.

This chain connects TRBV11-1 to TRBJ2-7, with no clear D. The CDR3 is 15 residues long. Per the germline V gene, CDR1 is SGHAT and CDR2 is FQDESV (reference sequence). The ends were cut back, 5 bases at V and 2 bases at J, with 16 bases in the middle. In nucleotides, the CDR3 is TGTGCCAGCAGCCGAGGCCGGCAGACGACCTACGAGCAGTACTTC. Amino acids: CASSRGRQTTYEQYF. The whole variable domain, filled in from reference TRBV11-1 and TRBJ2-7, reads EAEVAQSPRYKITEKSQAVAFWCDPISGHATLYWYRQILGQGPELLVQFQDESVVDDSQLPKDRFSAERLKGVDSTLKIQPAELGDSAMYLCASSRGRQTTYEQYFGPGTRLTVT.

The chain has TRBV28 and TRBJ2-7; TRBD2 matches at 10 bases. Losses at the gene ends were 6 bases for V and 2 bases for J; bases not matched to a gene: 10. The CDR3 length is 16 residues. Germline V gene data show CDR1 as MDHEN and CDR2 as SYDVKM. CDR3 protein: CASRTHGLAETYEQYF. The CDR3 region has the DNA TGTGCCAGCAGGACTCACGGACTAGCGGAAACCTACGAGCAGTACTTC.

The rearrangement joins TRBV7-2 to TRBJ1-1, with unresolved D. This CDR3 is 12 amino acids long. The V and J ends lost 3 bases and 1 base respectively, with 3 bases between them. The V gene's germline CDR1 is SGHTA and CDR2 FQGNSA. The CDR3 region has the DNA TGTGCCAGCAGCTTCGGGAACACTGAAGCTTTCTTT. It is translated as CASSFGNTEAFF.

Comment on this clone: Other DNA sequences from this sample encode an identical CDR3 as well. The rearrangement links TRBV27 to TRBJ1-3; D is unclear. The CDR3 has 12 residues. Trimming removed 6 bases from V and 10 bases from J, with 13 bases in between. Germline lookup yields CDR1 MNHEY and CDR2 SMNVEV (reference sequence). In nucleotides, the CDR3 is TGTGCCAGCAGACCCAGCGGAGGTACCATATATTTT. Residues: CASRPSGGTIYF.